The rows below give T cell receptor beta chains drawn from one sample of a study of cytomegalovirus exposure and HLA in healthy donors. Method: immunoSEQ multiplex PCR; TCRdb's copy keeps in-frame clones and lacks some. The sample shows 300,000 to 350,000 clones, around 90% of them seen only once. The sequenced material came from PBMCs. Receptors were obtained from a man aged 25 to 40 in good health and CMV-seronegative. Each CDR3 is given with its conserved first and last residue. A D gene is named only where the DNA matches it firmly. Clone sizes are given selectively: once, few, many, or a class where the clone is expanded.

J,D,size,V,DNA,CDR3
TRBJ2-7,TRBD2,.,TRBV6-1,TGTGCCACGTCAGGACTAGCGGACCCCTACGAGCAGTACTTC,CATSGLADPYEQYF
TRBJ1-1,.,.,TRBV30,TGTGCCTGGAGTGTACTGCGGAACACTGAAGCTTTCTTT,CAWSVLRNTEAFF
TRBJ2-2,TRBD2,.,TRBV7-7,TGTGCCAGCAGCTTAGCTAGCGGGGATACCACCGGGGAGCTGTTTTTT,CASSLASGDTTGELFF
TRBJ2-7,TRBD2,.,TRBV2,TGTGCCAGCAGTGTCAGAGCGGGGACGGGCTACGAGCAGTACTTC,CASSVRAGTGYEQYF
TRBJ2-4,.,.,TRBV30,TGTGCCTGGAGTGTACGAGGGGCGGGGGCCAAAAACATTCAGTACTTC,CAWSVRGAGAKNIQYF
TRBJ2-5,.,once,TRBV19,TGTGCCAGTAGTATAAGGGGAAACCAAGAGACCCAGTACTTC,CASSIRGNQETQYF
TRBJ1-1,.,.,TRBV6-5,TGTGCCAGCAGTTACGGGCTCGGGGCTGAAGCTTTCTTT,CASSYGLGAEAFF
TRBJ1-2,.,once,TRBV6-5,TGTGCCAGCAGTTACGGGCACTATGGCTACACCTTC,CASSYGHYGYTF
TRBJ2-2,.,.,TRBV27,TGTGCCAGCAGTACACCCCCCGGGGACTACACCGGGGAGCTGTTTTTT,CASSTPPGDYTGELFF
TRBJ1-4,.,.,TRBV19,TGTGCCAGTAGTATAGTTCAAGGAGCTCCTCAGGAAAAACTGTTTTTT,CASSIVQGAPQEKLFF
TRBJ2-7,.,.,TRBV20-1,TGCAGTGCCAAGGACAGCTACGAGCAGTACTTC,CSAKDSYEQYF
TRBJ2-3,.,.,TRBV4-1,TGCGCCAGCAGCCGCGGGGTAACAGCGTTTAGCACAGATACGCAGTATTTT,CASSRGVTAFSTDTQYF
TRBJ1-1,.,.,TRBV7-6,TGTGCCAGCAGCTTAGACGGTGGGCTCACTGAAGCTTTCTTT,CASSLDGGLTEAFF
TRBJ2-1,TRBD1,.,TRBV7-2,TGTGCCAGCAGCTCGGACAGGGGGTCGGTCCATGAGCAGTTCTTC,CASSSDRGSVHEQFF
TRBJ2-3,TRBD2,.,TRBV5-4,TGTGCCAGCAGCTTGGTCCCAGCTAGCGGGGGGGACACGCAGTATTTT,CASSLVPASGGDTQYF
TRBJ1-1,TRBD1,.,TRBV9,TGTGCCAGCGGCGACAGGGGACGGGCTTTCTTT,CASGDRGRAFF
TRBJ2-3,TRBD2,.,TRBV2,TGTGCCAGCAGCCCCCTAGCGGGGCCCACAGATACGCAGTATTTT,CASSPLAGPTDTQYF
TRBJ2-5,TRBD1,.,TRBV25-1,TGTGCCAGCAGCCGACCTACAGGGGTAGGGGCAGAGACCCAGTACTTC,CASSRPTGVGAETQYF
TRBJ1-1,.,few,TRBV10-2,TGCGCCAGCCACTCCGACAGTTACACTGAAGCTTTCTTT,CASHSDSYTEAFF
TRBJ2-7,TRBD1,.,TRBV6-6,TGTGCCAGCAGCTGGGACAGGGAAAGATACGAGCAGTACTTC,CASSWDRERYEQYF
TRBJ1-1,.,.,TRBV9,TGTGCCAGCTCAAATAAAGGGGGTCCAGGGCACACTGAAGCTTTCTTT,CASSNKGGPGHTEAFF
TRBJ2-3,TRBD2,.,TRBV7-8,TGTGCCAGCAGCTTAGAACTAGCGGGGGGGGCAGATACGCAGTATTTT,CASSLELAGGADTQYF
TRBJ1-1,TRBD1,.,TRBV6-5,TGTGCCAGCAGTTACTCTGCCGGGACAGGGGACGCGCGTACTTTCTTT,CASSYSAGTGDARTFF
TRBJ2-1,TRBD1,.,TRBV12-5,TGTGCTAGTGGTTTGGGACAGGGGGCTCTCAATGAGCAGTTCTTC,CASGLGQGALNEQFF